The 19 T cell receptor beta chains presented below share a single source sample, sequenced in a study of OX40 agonist ivuxolimab in advanced cancers. Sequencing was performed with immunoSEQ multiplex PCR; in TCRdb, only in-frame clones are kept and a portion is missing. The sample has about 32,000 clones, about four fifths seen once. Sequenced here: CD4+ or CD8+ T cells sorted from blood, sampled in a trial of the OX40 agonist ivuxolimab. The receptors shown here come from an adult with an advanced solid tumor such as melanoma, head and neck, liver or kidney cancer.

The V call is TRBV6-5, the J call TRBJ2-7; the D gene is possibly TRBD2 (6 bases). This CDR3 has 13 residues. Between the trimmed V and J ends, which lost 7 bases and 1 base, there was a span of 11 bases. The germline V gene has CDR1 MNHEY and CDR2 SVGAGI. The CDR3 loop is CASKLGTSYEQYF. The DNA of the CDR3 is TGTGCCAGCAAACTCGGGACTTCCTACGAGCAGTACTTC.

This chain joins TRBV15 and TRBJ2-1, with 7 bases aligning to TRBD1. The germline gives CDR1 LNHNV, CDR2 YYDKDF (reference sequence). J was trimmed by 3 bases and V by 0 bases; bases with no gene match: 5. The CDR3 consists of 16 residues. The CDR3 region has the DNA TGTGCCACCAGCAGAGAAGGGGACAGCTACTACAATGAGCAGTTCTTC. Translating gives CATSREGDSYYNEQFF.

The genes are TRBV5-8 and TRBJ1-2, with D tentatively TRBD1 (5 bases). The germline gives CDR1 SGHTS, CDR2 YDEGEE. The CDR3 spans 14 residues. Between the trimmed V and J ends, which lost 1 base and 7 bases, there was a span of 14 bases. The CDR3 nucleotides are TGTGCCAGCAGCTTGAGGAACCTCGGGGCTGGCTACACCTTC. Protein product: CASSLRNLGAGYTF.

This clone occurred a few times. The chain is built from TRBV7-8 and TRBJ1-5; 9 nucleotides line up with TRBD1. There are 15 residues in the CDR3. V was pared by 1 base and J by 7 bases, with 5 bases of the junction left unmatched. Germline loops: CDR1 SGHVS, CDR2 FQNEAQ. The chain's CDR3 is CASSLGTGVSQPQHF. CDR3 in DNA: TGTGCCAGCAGCTTAGGGACAGGGGTTTCGCAGCCCCAGCATTTT.

The chain uses TRBV5-1 and TRBJ1-1; D not resolved. V dropped 5 bases and J dropped 6 bases, with 8 bases sitting between them. Per germline, CDR1 SGHRS and CDR2 YFSETQ. This CDR3 spans 11 amino acids. The CDR3 region is CASRFSSEAFF. The CDR3 DNA reads as TGCGCCAGCAGGTTTAGCTCTGAAGCTTTCTTT.

This rearrangement joins TRBV6-6 to TRBJ1-2; TRBD1 is a possible D gene (5 bases). V was cut by 0 bases and J by 8 bases, with 13 bases left in between. The CDR3 loop spans 14 amino acids. Germline V CDR1 and CDR2: MNHNY, SVGAGI (reference sequence). The CDR3 nucleotides are TGTGCCAGCAGTTACTCGATAACGGGGCCCGGCTACACCTTC. Amino acids: CASSYSITGPGYTF.

DNA for the CDR3: TGTGCCAGCAGTCAGGGGGCGCTGGGCTATGGCTACACCTTC. This gives the protein CASSQGALGYGYTF. The chain employs TRBV27 and TRBJ1-2; 8 bases are a match to TRBD1. Unmatched junction bases numbered 6, after V lost 5 bases and J lost 4 bases. Germline loops: CDR1 MNHEY, CDR2 SMNVEV (reference sequence). This CDR3 region has 14 residues.

The chain uses TRBV7-2 and TRBJ2-5; D is undetermined. V was clipped by 1 base and J by 3 bases, with 12 bases between them. CDR3 length: 15 residues. The germline gives CDR1 SGHTA, CDR2 FQGNSA. CDR3 bases: TGTGCCAGCAGCTTAGTAGGCCGAACGAAAGAGACCCAGTACTTC. As protein: CASSLVGRTKETQYF.

The chain joins TRBV19 to TRBJ2-1; 8 bases align to TRBD1. J was trimmed by 6 bases and V by 1 base; bases with no gene match: 5. The CDR3 length is 15 residues. Germline CDR1 is LNHDA and CDR2 is SQIVND (reference sequence). Here the CDR3 DNA reads TGTGCCAGTAGTATAGTCCAGGGGGCCGGCAATGAGCAGTTCTTC. This translates into CASSIVQGAGNEQFF.

This chain joins TRBV5-4 and TRBJ1-3; the D gene is possibly TRBD1 (5 bases). Germline-derived CDR1 and CDR2 are SGHNT and YYREEE (reference sequence). Trimming stripped 3 bases from V and 7 bases from J, with 11 bases between. This CDR3 has 13 residues. As DNA, the CDR3 is TGTGCCAGCAGCTCCTGGACAAGGAACACCATATATTTT. Translated, it gives CASSSWTRNTIYF.

The chain is built from TRBV19 and TRBJ1-2; no definite D call. Per the germline V gene, CDR1 is LNHDA and CDR2 is SQIVND (reference sequence). V was trimmed by 8 bases and J by 3 bases, leaving 19 bases between them. CDR3 size: 15 residues. In DNA form, the CDR3 reads TGTGCCAGTCTTTCTCACGCGGGGTCTGACTATGGCTACACCTTC. This gives the protein CASLSHAGSDYGYTF.

The V gene is TRBV19, the J gene TRBJ2-5; TRBD2 aligns across 8 bases. The CDR3 has 13 residues. The ends lost 5 bases at V and 11 bases at J; junction bases unmatched: 10. CDR1 and CDR2 from the germline V gene are LNHDA and SQIVND (reference sequence). CDR3 bases: TGTGCCAGTAGTCCCCGTAGCGGGGTTGAGCAGTACTTC. This translates into CASSPRSGVEQYF.

The V and J genes are TRBV28 and TRBJ1-2, with D hard to call. Germline V gene sequence: CDR1 MDHEN, CDR2 SYDVKM. This CDR3 has 13 residues. Deletions cut 7 bases from V and 4 bases from J, with 13 bases between. CDR3: CASTGSDPYGYTF. In nucleotides, the CDR3 is TGTGCCAGCACGGGGTCCGACCCCTATGGCTACACCTTC.

This sequence joins TRBV5-4 and TRBJ2-2, with D perhaps being TRBD1 or TRBD2 (5 bases each). Germline V gene lookup returns CDR1 SGHNT and CDR2 YYREEE (reference sequence). V was trimmed by 0 bases and J by 3 bases, leaving 15 bases between them. This CDR3 is 17 amino acids long. Here the CDR3 reads CASSLVPGPAYTGELFF. CDR3 DNA: TGTGCCAGCAGCTTGGTACCGGGGCCCGCCTACACCGGGGAGCTGTTTTTT.

This rearrangement joins TRBV10-1 to TRBJ2-2; no reliable D call. Germline V gives CDR1 WNHNN, CDR2 SYGVQD (reference sequence). V was clipped by 6 bases and J by 6 bases, with 11 bases between them. The CDR3 consists of 13 residues. CDR3 DNA: TGCGCCAGCAGGCGGAGTGAGGCCGGGGAGCTGTTTTTT. Translation gives CASRRSEAGELFF.

This clone was observed once. The V and J genes are TRBV19 and TRBJ2-3; 8 nucleotides align to TRBD2. In germline, CDR1 is LNHDA, CDR2 SQIVND (reference sequence). V shed 1 base and J 6 bases; nucleotides not matched to a gene: 6. There are 15 residues in the CDR3. The CDR3 coding sequence is TGTGCCAGTAGTATAGCGGGGGGGCAGGCCGATACGCAGTATTTT. It is translated as CASSIAGGQADTQYF.

The gene calls are TRBV6-5 and TRBJ2-1; D gene unclear. The V end was cut by 7 bases, the J end by 4 bases, with 8 bases between. Germline assignment: CDR1 MNHEY and CDR2 SVGAGI. The CDR3 loop spans 12 amino acids. CDR3 amino acids: CASTDGYNEQFF. In DNA, the CDR3 is TGTGCCAGCACTGACGGGTACAATGAGCAGTTCTTC.

The V gene is TRBV7-6, the J gene TRBJ1-1; D is undetermined. The germline V and J ends were trimmed by 3 bases and 8 bases, with 13 bases remaining between them. The CDR3 spans 13 residues. Germline CDR1 reads SGHVS; CDR2 reads FNYEAQ. CDR3 DNA sequence: TGTGCCAGCAGCTTCTTCCCAAGCTCGGAAGCTTTCTTT. Protein product: CASSFFPSSEAFF.

The V call is TRBV28, the J call TRBJ1-3, with 7 nucleotides matching TRBD1. Germline CDR1 is MDHEN and CDR2 is SYDVKM. This CDR3 contains 15 residues. The junction had 6 bases not matched to a gene; V was cut back by 6 bases and J by 1 base. The CDR3 loop is CASRRDSLSGNTIYF. CDR3 in DNA: TGTGCCAGCAGGCGGGACAGCCTTTCTGGAAACACCATATATTTT.